These T cell receptor beta chains were read from a single sample in a study of read filtering for tumor transcriptome and immune sequencing. TCRdb processed the reads anew with MiXCR; each CDR3 protein has one entry. Among tens of thousands of distinct CDR3 sequences listed, roughly 21% were seen once. Sequencing input: a population of CD138-negative cells sorted from bone marrow. The source of these receptors is a donor at least 40 years old with multiple myeloma. Each CDR3 is given with its conserved first and last residue. D genes are given only for firm matches. A clone size is listed for some rows: how often the clone was seen (once, few, many), or a class if it is expanded.

DNA: TGTGCCACCCGTGGGCAGACGAACACCGGGGAGCTGTTTTTT
CDR3: CATRGQTNTGELFF
D: .
J: TRBJ2-2
V: TRBV24-1
size: many

DNA: TGCAGTGCTTTGGGACTAGCGGAGGGGCAGTTCTTC
CDR3: CSALGLAEGQFF
D: TRBD2
J: TRBJ2-1
V: TRBV20-1
size: .

DNA: TGCGCCAGCAGCTTGTGGCCTAGCGGGGGCGTGGATACGCAGTATTTT
CDR3: CASSLWPSGGVDTQYF
D: TRBD2
J: TRBJ2-3
V: TRBV5-1
size: many

DNA: TGTGCCAGCAACCCCGACAGAAACACTGAAGCTCTCTTT
CDR3: CASNPDRNTEALF
D: .
J: TRBJ1-1
V: TRBV7-2
size: .

DNA: TGCAGCGTTGAAGCGGAACACTATGGCTACACCTTC
CDR3: CSVEAEHYGYTF
D: .
J: TRBJ1-2
V: TRBV29-1
size: .

DNA: TGTGCCAGCAGCTTAGTGGCTTTCGGGGCTCAAGAGACCCAGTACTTC
CDR3: CASSLVAFGAQETQYF
D: .
J: TRBJ2-5
V: TRBV11-1
size: few

DNA: TGTGCCAGCAGCTTATTTGGGACAGGGTACGAGCAGTACTTC
CDR3: CASSLFGTGYEQYF
D: TRBD1
J: TRBJ2-7
V: TRBV7-8
size: .

DNA: TGTGCCAGCAGCTTGCAACAGGGGAGCGATGAGCAGTTCTTC
CDR3: CASSLQQGSDEQFF
D: TRBD1
J: TRBJ2-1
V: TRBV5-4
size: few

DNA: TGTGCCAGCCGTTCCCTTTACGGGGTTACGCAGTATTTT
CDR3: CASRSLYGVTQYF
D: .
J: TRBJ2-3
V: TRBV7-2
size: many

DNA: TGCAGTGCCGGAAGGGGGCTGGAGACTGAAGCTTTCTTT
CDR3: CSAGRGLETEAFF
D: TRBD1
J: TRBJ1-1
V: TRBV20-1
size: .

DNA: TGTGCCAGCAGCTCCAGACTAGCGAGCTCCTACAATGAGCAGTTCTTC
CDR3: CASSSRLASSYNEQFF
D: TRBD2
J: TRBJ2-1
V: TRBV11-2
size: few

DNA: TGTGCCAGCAGTTACTCGCTGGGCGAGCAGTACTTC
CDR3: CASSYSLGEQYF
D: .
J: TRBJ2-7
V: TRBV6-2/TRBV6-3
size: many

DNA: TGTGCCAGCAGCCAAGGACAAGCAGGGGGTGAAAAACTGTTTTTT
CDR3: CASSQGQAGGEKLFF
D: TRBD1
J: TRBJ1-4
V: TRBV7-9
size: many

DNA: TGCGCCAGCAGTAACGGGACGGCTTACAATGAGCAGTTCTTC
CDR3: CASSNGTAYNEQFF
D: .
J: TRBJ2-1
V: TRBV5-1
size: many

DNA: TGCGCCAGCAGCTTACAGGGTAGGGGCAATGAGCATTTCTTC
CDR3: CASSLQGRGNEHFF
D: .
J: TRBJ2-1
V: TRBV5-1
size: .

DNA: TGTGCCAGCTCCTTTCTGGGGTTAGAGACCCAGTACTTC
CDR3: CASSFLGLETQYF
D: .
J: TRBJ2-5
V: TRBV18
size: many

DNA: TGTGCCAGCAGCATGGTGCCCAGAAACACTGAAGCTTTCTTT
CDR3: CASSMVPRNTEAFF
D: .
J: TRBJ1-1
V: TRBV28
size: many

DNA: TGTGCCAGCAGCGATCAGGGACATCAGCCCCAGCATTTT
CDR3: CASSDQGHQPQHF
D: .
J: TRBJ1-5
V: TRBV6-1
size: many

DNA: TGTGCCAGCAGTGGGACTTGGAACACCGGGGAGCTGTTTTTT
CDR3: CASSGTWNTGELFF
D: .
J: TRBJ2-2
V: TRBV2
size: many

DNA: TGTGCCAGCAGCCCCATTAGCGGGGGAGGTGATGAGCAGTTCTTC
CDR3: CASSPISGGGDEQFF
D: TRBD2
J: TRBJ2-1
V: TRBV5-5
size: many

DNA: TGCGCCAGCAGCTTGGCCCCCGGTGGGGGATACGAGCAGTACTTC
CDR3: CASSLAPGGGYEQYF
D: .
J: TRBJ2-7
V: TRBV5-1
size: many

DNA: TGTGCCAGCAGTTTGAGCGCACCTCCCGGGGAGCTGTTTTTT
CDR3: CASSLSAPPGELFF
D: .
J: TRBJ2-2
V: TRBV12-3/TRBV12-4
size: many

DNA: TGTGCCAGCGGAGAATCTGGGGCCAACGTCCTGACTTTC
CDR3: CASGESGANVLTF
D: .
J: TRBJ2-6
V: TRBV14
size: many

DNA: TGCAGTGCGTCAGGGGCCGACAATCAGCCCCAGCATTTT
CDR3: CSASGADNQPQHF
D: .
J: TRBJ1-5
V: TRBV20-1
size: many

DNA: TGTGCCAGCAGTCTCGAGACAGGGGGCCGGGAGCTGTTTTTT
CDR3: CASSLETGGRELFF
D: TRBD1
J: TRBJ2-2
V: TRBV12-3/TRBV12-4
size: many

DNA: TGCGCCAGCAGCTTTGCCGGGACAGGGGGTGAAATTCAGTACTTC
CDR3: CASSFAGTGGEIQYF
D: TRBD1
J: TRBJ2-4
V: TRBV5-1
size: many

DNA: TGCAGTGCTAGTAGGACTAGCGGGGGAGCCTACTATGAGCAGTTCTTC
CDR3: CSASRTSGGAYYEQFF
D: TRBD2
J: TRBJ2-1
V: TRBV20-1
size: .

DNA: TGTGCCAGCAGTCAACTCGGGGGGTTCTACGAGCAGTACTTC
CDR3: CASSQLGGFYEQYF
D: TRBD2
J: TRBJ2-7
V: TRBV28
size: many

DNA: TGTGCCAGCTACCAACAGGGGTTTGAAAAACTGTTTTTT
CDR3: CASYQQGFEKLFF
D: TRBD1
J: TRBJ1-4
V: TRBV28
size: many

DNA: TGTGCCAGCTCACCGGACTCGAGCTCCTATAATTCACCCCTCCACTTT
CDR3: CASSPDSSSYNSPLHF
D: .
J: TRBJ1-6
V: TRBV18
size: .

DNA: TGTGCCAGCAGCCACCTCGACCCTGCTACTGAGGCTTTCTTT
CDR3: CASSHLDPATEAFF
D: .
J: TRBJ1-1
V: TRBV11-3
size: .

DNA: TGTGCCAGCTCACCACAAGGAACTCAGAGCACCGGGGAGCTGTTTTTT
CDR3: CASSPQGTQSTGELFF
D: .
J: TRBJ2-2
V: TRBV18
size: many

DNA: TGTGCCAGCAGCGTAGGAATTGGGGTATCTGGGGCCAACGTCCTGACTTTC
CDR3: CASSVGIGVSGANVLTF
D: .
J: TRBJ2-6
V: TRBV9
size: few

DNA: TGTGCCAGTATAGGACCGGGAGCACGTCAGCCCCAGCATTTT
CDR3: CASIGPGARQPQHF
D: .
J: TRBJ1-5
V: TRBV19
size: few

DNA: TGCGCCAGCACCGAAGTACGGGGGCCGGGGGATACGCAGTATTTT
CDR3: CASTEVRGPGDTQYF
D: .
J: TRBJ2-3
V: TRBV5-1
size: many

DNA: TGCGCCAGCAGCCGAGGGGACGCGGGGGACACTGAAGCTTTCTTT
CDR3: CASSRGDAGDTEAFF
D: .
J: TRBJ1-1
V: TRBV4-1
size: many

DNA: TGCAGCGCCGGTCGGGAGGCGGGGGGCGAGCAGTACTTC
CDR3: CSAGREAGGEQYF
D: TRBD2
J: TRBJ2-7
V: TRBV29-1
size: many

DNA: TGTGCCAGCAGAAAGGTAGACGCTCCCCGTAGCTCCTACAATGAGCAGTTCTTC
CDR3: CASRKVDAPRSSYNEQFF
D: .
J: TRBJ2-1
V: TRBV6-2/TRBV6-3
size: many

DNA: TGTGCCAGCTCACCATGGTCGGGCAAGATGAACACTGAAGCTTTCTTT
CDR3: CASSPWSGKMNTEAFF
D: .
J: TRBJ1-1
V: TRBV18
size: .

DNA: TGCGCCAGCAGCTTGGTAGCAGGGAGCACTGAAGCTTTCTTT
CDR3: CASSLVAGSTEAFF
D: .
J: TRBJ1-1
V: TRBV5-1
size: many

DNA: TGTGCCAGCAGCTTATACGGGGGGGAAGAGACCCAGTACTTC
CDR3: CASSLYGGEETQYF
D: TRBD2
J: TRBJ2-5
V: TRBV7-6
size: many

DNA: TGTGCCAGCAGTAACCGGGACATGTTGTTGCAGTACTTC
CDR3: CASSNRDMLLQYF
D: .
J: TRBJ2-7
V: TRBV28
size: many

DNA: TGTGCCAGCAGCGTAATATCTGGGGGTACGCCCCTTAGCTCCTACAATGAGCAGTTCTTC
CDR3: CASSVISGGTPLSSYNEQFF
D: .
J: TRBJ2-1
V: TRBV9
size: many

DNA: TGCGCCAGCAGCTTGTCAGACCCTCGATCCACAGATACGCAGTATTTT
CDR3: CASSLSDPRSTDTQYF
D: .
J: TRBJ2-3
V: TRBV5-1
size: many

DNA: TGTGCCAGCAGCCCGGGACTAGCGGGGAACACCGGGGAGCTGTTTTTT
CDR3: CASSPGLAGNTGELFF
D: TRBD2
J: TRBJ2-2
V: TRBV11-2
size: many

DNA: TGTGCCATCGGAAGGCGGGGGGGCCCCAATGAGCAGTTCTTC
CDR3: CAIGRRGGPNEQFF
D: TRBD2
J: TRBJ2-1
V: TRBV10-3
size: many

DNA: TGTGCCAGCAGCTTGGAACAGGGGTCCCAGGGGCGGGGTGAAGCTTTCTTT
CDR3: CASSLEQGSQGRGEAFF
D: TRBD1
J: TRBJ1-1
V: TRBV5-5
size: many